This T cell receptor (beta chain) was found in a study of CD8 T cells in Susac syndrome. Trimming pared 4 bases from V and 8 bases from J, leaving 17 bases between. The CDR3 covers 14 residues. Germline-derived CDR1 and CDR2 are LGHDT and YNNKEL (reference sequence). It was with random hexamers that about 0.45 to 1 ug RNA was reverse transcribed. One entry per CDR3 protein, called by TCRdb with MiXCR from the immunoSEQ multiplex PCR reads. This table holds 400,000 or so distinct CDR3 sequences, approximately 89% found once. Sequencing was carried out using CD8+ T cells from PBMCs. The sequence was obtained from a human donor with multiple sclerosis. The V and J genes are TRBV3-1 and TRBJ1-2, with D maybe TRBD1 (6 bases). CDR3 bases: TGTGCCAGCAGCCCTAAGACAGGATATTACGGCTACACCTTC. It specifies CASSPKTGYYGYTF.